A single sample gave rise to the 21 T cell receptor beta chains below, sequenced in a study of OX40 agonist ivuxolimab in advanced cancers. TCRdb keeps only in-frame clones here, not all; method: immunoSEQ multiplex PCR. The sample records about 70,000 clones, 88% being singletons. Sequenced material: CD4+ or CD8+ T cells sorted from blood, taken in a trial of the OX40 agonist ivuxolimab. These receptors all come from an adult with an advanced solid tumor such as melanoma, head and neck, liver or kidney cancer.

This clone was observed a single time. The chain carries TRBV19 and TRBJ1-1; tentative D call: TRBD1 (6 bases). With 1 base removed from V and 6 bases from J, the gap between germline ends came to 12 bases. The germline V gene has CDR1 LNHDA and CDR2 SQIVND (reference sequence). The length of the CDR3 is 14 residues. This CDR3 is CASSIGGGTAEAFF. CDR3 DNA sequence: TGTGCCAGTAGTATAGGAGGGGGGACGGCTGAAGCTTTCTTT. Based on the CDR3 plus reference TRBV19 and TRBJ1-1, the full variable domain is DGGITQSPKYLFRKEGQNVTLSCEQNLNHDAMYWYRQDPGQGLRLIYYSQIVNDFQKGDIAEGYSVSREKKESFPLTVTSAQKNPTAFYLCASSIGGGTAEAFFGQGTRLTVV.

The chain links TRBV25-1 to TRBJ1-4; a weak D match, TRBD1 (6 bases). This CDR3 comprises 15 residues. Germline V gene sequence: CDR1 MGHDK, CDR2 SYGVNS. V dropped 2 bases and J dropped 8 bases, with 15 bases sitting between them. CDR3 DNA sequence: TGTGCCAGCAGTGAACCTGGGGGCACAGAAGAAAAACTGTTTTTT. Its translation is CASSEPGGTEEKLFF. The variable domain in full, with the rest retrieved from reference TRBV25-1 and TRBJ1-4, is EADIYQTPRYLVIGTGKKITLECSQTMGHDKMYWYQQDPGMELHLIHYSYGVNSTEKGDLSSESTVSRIRTEHFPLTLESARPSHTSQYLCASSEPGGTEEKLFFGSGTQLSVL.

This rearrangement joins TRBV6-1 to TRBJ1-1; tentative D call: TRBD1 (5 bases). The germline V gene has CDR1 MNHNS and CDR2 SASEGT. Trimming shortened V by 3 bases and J by 4 bases, and 15 bases separated the two germline ends. This CDR3 is built from 15 residues. CDR3 sequence reads: CASSDPGRASTEAFF. CDR3 DNA: TGTGCCAGCAGTGACCCTGGCAGGGCTAGCACTGAAGCTTTCTTT.

This chain uses TRBV19 with TRBJ1-1; D gene uncertain. CDR1 is LNHDA and CDR2 is SQIVND in the germline V gene (reference sequence). This CDR3 comprises 15 residues. V lost 7 bases to trimming and J lost 0 bases, with 15 bases between them. CDR3 region: CASTDLGRMNTEAFF. The CDR3 nucleotides are TGTGCCAGTACTGATCTTGGCCGAATGAACACTGAAGCTTTCTTT.

The chain has TRBV19 and TRBJ2-7; D is possibly TRBD2 (7 bases). Germline CDR1 reads LNHDA; CDR2 reads SQIVND (reference sequence). There are 16 residues in the CDR3. With 5 bases removed from V and 2 bases from J, the gap between germline ends came to 19 bases. CDR3 sequence: CASSPLRGGPAYEQYF. The CDR3, as DNA: TGTGCCAGTAGTCCCCTCAGGGGAGGGCCCGCCTACGAGCAGTACTTC.

The DNA for the CDR3 is TGCGCCAGCAGCCTAGACATCGGAGGGCCCTACGAGCAGTACTTC. As protein: CASSLDIGGPYEQYF. The gene calls are TRBV4-1 and TRBJ2-7, with D perhaps TRBD2 (6 bases). V lost 4 bases and J 2 bases, leaving 15 bases between the germline ends. Germline lookup yields CDR1 MGHRA and CDR2 YSYEKL. The CDR3 extends over 15 amino acids.

The V call is TRBV6-1, the J call TRBJ2-1, with a tentative D call TRBD2 (5 bases). The V gene lost 6 bases and the J gene lost 3 bases, with 9 bases spanning the gap. The CDR3 is 13 residues long. Germline values: CDR1 MNHNS, CDR2 SASEGT. The CDR3 here is CASSLANYNEQFF. In DNA form, the CDR3 reads TGTGCCAGCAGCCTAGCTAACTACAATGAGCAGTTCTTC.

The chain combines TRBV28 with TRBJ1-2; no reliable D call. The CDR3 is 15 residues long. Germline CDR1 reads MDHEN; CDR2 reads SYDVKM. V lost 5 bases and J lost 5, with 18 bases in between. The CDR3 DNA sequence: TGTGCCAGCAGTGCTCTGCCACGTGAAATTTATGGCTACACCTTC. It is translated as CASSALPREIYGYTF.

This chain links TRBV6-1 with TRBJ1-1, with D unresolved. This CDR3 comprises 14 residues. Trimming left V 6 bases short and J 1 base short, with 12 bases between. The germline gives CDR1 MNHNS, CDR2 SASEGT. CDR3 nucleotides: TGTGCCAGCAGCGAACGAGGGAGGAACACTGAAGCTTTCTTT. Its protein product is CASSERGRNTEAFF.

The genes are TRBV4-3 and TRBJ2-7; the D gene is possibly TRBD1 (5 bases). V lost 4 bases and J lost 2, with 15 bases in between. The CDR3 has 15 residues. Germline CDR1 LGHNA, CDR2 YSLEER. The CDR3 is CASSPGVRATYEQYF. DNA for the CDR3: TGCGCCAGCAGCCCAGGAGTCAGGGCGACCTACGAGCAGTACTTC.

This clone was observed a handful of times. This sequence joins TRBV7-2 and TRBJ2-5, with TRBD1 as a possible D gene (5 bases). CDR1 SGHTA and CDR2 FQGNSA come from the germline V gene. V was pared by 9 bases and J by 5 bases, with 13 bases between. CDR3 length: 12 residues. The CDR3 DNA reads TGTGCCAGTGGGGCAAGGGCGGAGACCCAGTACTTC. It encodes CASGARAETQYF.

This chain links TRBV4-1 with TRBJ1-5; 7 bases map to TRBD1. Germline V CDR1 and CDR2: MGHRA, YSYEKL. The CDR3 consists of 19 residues. Trimming cost V 0 bases and J 0 bases; bases outside gene matches: 11. CDR3 loop: CASSQDHRDRQYSNQPQHF. CDR3 in DNA: TGCGCCAGCAGCCAAGACCACCGGGACAGACAGTATAGCAATCAGCCCCAGCATTTT.

V usage is TRBV2 and J usage is TRBJ1-5, with 7 bases identical to TRBD1. Germline-derived CDR1 and CDR2 are SNHLY and FYNNEI. Trimming cost V 4 bases and J 6 bases; bases outside gene matches: 9. The CDR3 sequence is 15 residues long. The CDR3 DNA is TGTGCCAGCAGTGGACAGGGTAGGTCCGGTCAGCCCCAGCATTTT. It is translated as CASSGQGRSGQPQHF.

The J gene is TRBJ2-1, the V gene TRBV9; 9 positions agree with TRBD2. CDR3 size: 16 residues. Germline V gene lookup returns CDR1 SGDLS and CDR2 YYNGEE. V was pared by 3 bases and J by 4 bases, with 8 bases of the junction left unmatched. The CDR3 is CASSARRGGIYNEQFF. The CDR3 DNA follows: TGTGCCAGCAGCGCCCGGCGGGGGGGTATATACAATGAGCAGTTCTTC.

This clone was seen a single time. The chain joins TRBV5-1 to TRBJ2-5; 11 positions agree with TRBD2. Unmatched junction bases numbered 11, after V lost 4 bases and J lost 0 bases. Germline V gene data show CDR1 as SGHRS and CDR2 as YFSETQ. The CDR3 spans 18 residues. As DNA, the CDR3 is TGCGCCAGCAGCCGGGGCGGGACTAGCGGCCCGTACCAAGAGACCCAGTACTTC. Its translation is CASSRGGTSGPYQETQYF.

The rearrangement links TRBV28 to TRBJ2-7; D is ambiguous. The CDR3 covers 11 residues. Germline CDR1 MDHEN, CDR2 SYDVKM. Between the trimmed V and J ends, which lost 8 bases and 0 bases, there was a span of 5 bases. The CDR3 is CASGSSYEQYF. Here the CDR3 DNA reads TGTGCCAGCGGCAGCTCCTACGAGCAGTACTTC.

The chain uses TRBV18 and TRBJ1-2; tentatively, D is TRBD1 (6 bases). Germline V lookup: CDR1 KGHSH, CDR2 LQKENI. The ends were cut back, 2 bases at V and 7 bases at J, with 17 bases in the middle. The CDR3 is 15 residues long. CDR3 coding DNA: TGTGCCAGCTCACCAGTAAAACAGGGTATTTCTGGCTACACCTTC. Translated: CASSPVKQGISGYTF. Complete variable domain (other parts from reference TRBV18 and TRBJ1-2): NAGVMQNPRHLVRRRGQEARLRCSPMKGHSHVYWYRQLPEEGLKFMVYLQKENIIDESGMPKERFSAEFPKEGPSILRIQQVVRGDSAAYFCASSPVKQGISGYTFGSGTRLTVV.

DNA of the CDR3: TGTGCCAGCAGTACGAACACTGAAGCTTTCTTT. It is translated as CASSTNTEAFF. The chain is built from TRBV6-6 and TRBJ1-1; no clear D. The CDR3 sequence is 11 residues long. Germline V gene lookup returns CDR1 MNHNY and CDR2 SVGAGI (reference sequence). V lost 5 bases, J lost 1 base, and 2 bases lay in between.

The V and J genes are TRBV28 and TRBJ1-5; D is ambiguous. Germline V lookup: CDR1 MDHEN, CDR2 SYDVKM. V lost 6 bases and J 0 bases, leaving 18 bases between the germline ends. The CDR3 sequence is 17 residues long. The CDR3: CASRSSEGDDSNQPQHF. The CDR3 coding sequence is TGTGCCAGCAGATCTAGTGAGGGAGACGATAGCAATCAGCCCCAGCATTTT.

The V and J genes are TRBV5-1 and TRBJ1-2, with D perhaps TRBD1 (6 bases). Trimming stripped 4 bases from V and 4 bases from J, with 11 bases between. This CDR3 contains 13 residues. Germline V gene lookup returns CDR1 SGHRS and CDR2 YFSETQ. The CDR3 DNA reads TGCGCCAGCAGCCGGGAGGGGGTCTATGGCTACACCTTC. It codes for CASSREGVYGYTF.

This sequence joins TRBV18 and TRBJ1-1, with D perhaps matching TRBD1 (5 bases). Trimming left V 6 bases short and J 3 bases short, with 14 bases between. This CDR3 has 14 residues. The germline V gene encodes CDR1 KGHSH and CDR2 LQKENI. CDR3 DNA: TGTGCCAGCTCCCCCGGGAGAGGGGACACTGAAGCTTTCTTT. Its protein is CASSPGRGDTEAFF.